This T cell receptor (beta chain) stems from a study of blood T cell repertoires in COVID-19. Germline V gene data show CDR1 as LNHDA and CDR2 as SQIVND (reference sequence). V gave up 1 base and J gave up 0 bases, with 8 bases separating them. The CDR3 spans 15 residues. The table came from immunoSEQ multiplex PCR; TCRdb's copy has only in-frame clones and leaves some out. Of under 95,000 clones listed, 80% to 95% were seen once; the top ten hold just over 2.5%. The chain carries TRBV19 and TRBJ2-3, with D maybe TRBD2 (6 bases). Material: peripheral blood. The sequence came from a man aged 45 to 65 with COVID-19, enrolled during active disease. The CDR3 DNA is TGTGCCAGTAGTATAGTTCGGGAGAGCACAGATACGCAGTATTTT. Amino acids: CASSIVRESTDTQYF.